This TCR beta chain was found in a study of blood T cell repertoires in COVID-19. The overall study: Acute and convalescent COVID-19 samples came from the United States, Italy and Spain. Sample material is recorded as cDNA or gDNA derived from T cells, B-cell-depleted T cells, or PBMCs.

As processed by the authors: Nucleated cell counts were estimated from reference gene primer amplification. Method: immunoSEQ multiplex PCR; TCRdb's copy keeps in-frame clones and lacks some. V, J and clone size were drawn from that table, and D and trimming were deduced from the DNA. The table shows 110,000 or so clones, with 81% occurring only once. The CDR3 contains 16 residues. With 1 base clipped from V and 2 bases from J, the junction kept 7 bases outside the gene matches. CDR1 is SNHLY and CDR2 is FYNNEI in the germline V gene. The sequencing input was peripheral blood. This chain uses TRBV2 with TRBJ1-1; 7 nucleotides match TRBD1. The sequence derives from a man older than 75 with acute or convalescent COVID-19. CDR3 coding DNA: TGTGCCAGCAGTGAAGAGGAGGGGGCGGGAAACACTGAAGCTTTCTTT. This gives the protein CASSEEEGAGNTEAFF.